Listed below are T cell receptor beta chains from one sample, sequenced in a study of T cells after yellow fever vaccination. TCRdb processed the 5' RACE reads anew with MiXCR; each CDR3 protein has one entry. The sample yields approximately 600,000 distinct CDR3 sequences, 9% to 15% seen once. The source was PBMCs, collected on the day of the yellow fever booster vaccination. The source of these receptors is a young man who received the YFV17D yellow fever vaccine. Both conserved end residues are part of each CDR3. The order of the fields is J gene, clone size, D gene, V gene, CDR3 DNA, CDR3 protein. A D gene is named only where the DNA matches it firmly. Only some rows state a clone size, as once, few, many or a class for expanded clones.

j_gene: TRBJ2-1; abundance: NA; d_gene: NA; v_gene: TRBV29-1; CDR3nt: TGCAGCGTTGAAGACCATCACAGGGATGAGCAGTTCTTC; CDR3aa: CSVEDHHRDEQFF
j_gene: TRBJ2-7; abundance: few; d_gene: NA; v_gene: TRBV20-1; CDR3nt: TGCAGTGCTTCATCCGGGACGGCAGATTACGAGCAGTACTTC; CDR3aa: CSASSGTADYEQYF
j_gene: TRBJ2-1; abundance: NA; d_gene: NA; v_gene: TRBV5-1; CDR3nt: TGCGCCAGCAGCTTCAATACAATTGGTTACAATGAGCAGTTCTTC; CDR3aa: CASSFNTIGYNEQFF
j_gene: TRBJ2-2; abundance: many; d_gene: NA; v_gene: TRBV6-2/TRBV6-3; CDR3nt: TGTGCCAGCAGTTGGGCGAAGGAGCTGTTTTTT; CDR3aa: CASSWAKELFF
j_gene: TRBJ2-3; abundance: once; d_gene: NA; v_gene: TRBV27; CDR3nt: TGTGCCAGCAGTCCCCTGCGCCGGGACGCCACAGATACGCAGTATTTT; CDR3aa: CASSPLRRDATDTQYF
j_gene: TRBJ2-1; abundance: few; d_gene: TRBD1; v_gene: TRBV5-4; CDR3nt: TGTGCCAGCAGCCCCCAGGGGGAGCGGAATGAGCAGTTCTTC; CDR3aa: CASSPQGERNEQFF
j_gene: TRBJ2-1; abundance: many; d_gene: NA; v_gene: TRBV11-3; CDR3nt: TGTGCCAGCAGCTTTTCTAGTAACAATGAGCAGTTCTTC; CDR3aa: CASSFSSNNEQFF
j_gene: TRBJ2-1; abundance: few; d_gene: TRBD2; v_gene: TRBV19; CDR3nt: TGTGCCAGTAGTATGATCGGCGGGAGAAATGAGCAGTTCTTC; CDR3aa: CASSMIGGRNEQFF
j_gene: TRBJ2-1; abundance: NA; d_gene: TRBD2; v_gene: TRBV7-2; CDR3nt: TGTGCCAGCAGCTTAATTGTGGGACTAGCGGGAGGGAATGAGAAGTTCTTC; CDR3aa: CASSLIVGLAGGNEKFF
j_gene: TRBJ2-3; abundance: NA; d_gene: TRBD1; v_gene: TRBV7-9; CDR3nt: TGTGCCAGCGGGACAGCGGCAGATACGCAGTATTTT; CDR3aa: CASGTAADTQYF
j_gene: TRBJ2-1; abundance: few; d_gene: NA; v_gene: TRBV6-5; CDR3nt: TGTGCCAGCAGTTACGCTGGCCAGGTAATCTACAATGAGCAGTTCTTC; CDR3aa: CASSYAGQVIYNEQFF
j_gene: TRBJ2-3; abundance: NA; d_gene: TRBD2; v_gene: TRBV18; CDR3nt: TGTGCCAGCTCACCGGGACTAGAACCAGATACGCAGTATTTT; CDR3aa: CASSPGLEPDTQYF
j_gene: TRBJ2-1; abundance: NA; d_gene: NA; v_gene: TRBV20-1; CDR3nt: TGCAGTGCTCCCCGGGGCTACCCTGGGTACAATGAGCAGTTCTTC; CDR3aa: CSAPRGYPGYNEQFF
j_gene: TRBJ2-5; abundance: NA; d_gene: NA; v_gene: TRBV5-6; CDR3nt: TGTGCCAGCAGCCCCATGCTAGGGGCAGAGACCCAGTACTTC; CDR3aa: CASSPMLGAETQYF
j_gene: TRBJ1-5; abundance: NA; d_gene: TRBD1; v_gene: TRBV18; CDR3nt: TGTGCCAGCTCACCAGATGTGAGGGGGCCCGGGAGCAATCAGCCCCAGCATTTT; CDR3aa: CASSPDVRGPGSNQPQHF
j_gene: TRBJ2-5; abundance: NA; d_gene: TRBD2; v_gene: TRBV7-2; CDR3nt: TGTGCCAGCAGGGCCGGGACTAGAAGAGAGACCCAGTACTTC; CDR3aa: CASRAGTRRETQYF
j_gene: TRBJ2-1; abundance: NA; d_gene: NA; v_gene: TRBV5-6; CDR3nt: TGTGCCAGCAGCTTCTTTGGCCGACGAGCTGAGCAGTTCTTC; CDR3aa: CASSFFGRRAEQFF
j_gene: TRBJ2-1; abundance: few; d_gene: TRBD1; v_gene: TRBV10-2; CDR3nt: TGCGCCAGCAGCGGACAGGGTGCAGGCAATGAGCAGTTCTTC; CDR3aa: CASSGQGAGNEQFF
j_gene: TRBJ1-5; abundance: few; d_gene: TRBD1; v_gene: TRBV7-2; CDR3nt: TGTGCCAGCAGCTTAGCGGGGCCCGGACAGGGGTGGCCCCAGCATTTT; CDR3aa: CASSLAGPGQGWPQHF
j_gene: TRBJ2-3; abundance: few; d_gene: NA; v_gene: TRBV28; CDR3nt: TGTGCTCATCTTCTAGTGGGTATGGATACGCAGTATTTT; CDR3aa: CAHLLVGMDTQYF
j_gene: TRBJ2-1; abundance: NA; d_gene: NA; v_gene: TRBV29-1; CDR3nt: TGCAGCGTTGTGATTTCGGACCTAGAGCAGTTCTTC; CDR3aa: CSVVISDLEQFF
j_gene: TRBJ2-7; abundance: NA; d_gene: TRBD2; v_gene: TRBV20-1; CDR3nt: TGCAGTGCTAGAGATGGGGGAGGGCCGGGGGAGCAGTACTTC; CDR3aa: CSARDGGGPGEQYF
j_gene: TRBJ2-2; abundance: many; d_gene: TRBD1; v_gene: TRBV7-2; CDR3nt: TGTGCCAGCAGGACAGGGCCGAACACCGGGGAGCTGTTTTTT; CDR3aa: CASRTGPNTGELFF
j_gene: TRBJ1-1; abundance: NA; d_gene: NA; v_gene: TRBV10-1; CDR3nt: TGCGCCAGCAGTGAGTCAGGGGTTTTCACTGAAGCTTTCTTT; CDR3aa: CASSESGVFTEAFF
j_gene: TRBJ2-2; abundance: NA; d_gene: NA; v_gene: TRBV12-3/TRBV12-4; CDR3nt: TGTGCCAGCAGCACGATTGCCGGGGAGCTGTTTTTT; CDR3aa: CASSTIAGELFF
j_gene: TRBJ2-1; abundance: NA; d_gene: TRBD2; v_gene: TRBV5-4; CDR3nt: TGTGCCAGCAGCCCCAGCGGGAGGGCGACCCGTGAGCAGTTCTTC; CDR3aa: CASSPSGRATREQFF
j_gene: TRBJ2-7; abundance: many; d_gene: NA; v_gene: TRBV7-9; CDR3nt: TGTGCCAGCAGCTTAGGATATCAGGGCGGCTACGAGCAGTACTTC; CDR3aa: CASSLGYQGGYEQYF
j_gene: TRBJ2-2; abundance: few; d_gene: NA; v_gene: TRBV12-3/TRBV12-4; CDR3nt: TGTGCCAGCAGTTTGGGAGACGCCACCGGGGAGCTGTTTTTT; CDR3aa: CASSLGDATGELFF
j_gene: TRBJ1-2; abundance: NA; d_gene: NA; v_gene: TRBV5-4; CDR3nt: TGTGCCTATTCAAGGACCGGGAACTATGGCTACACCTTC; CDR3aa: CAYSRTGNYGYTF
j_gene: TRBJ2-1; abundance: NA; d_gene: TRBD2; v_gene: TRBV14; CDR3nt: TGTGCCAGCGACGGGGGGACTAGCGCGTACAATGAGCAGTTCTTC; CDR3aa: CASDGGTSAYNEQFF
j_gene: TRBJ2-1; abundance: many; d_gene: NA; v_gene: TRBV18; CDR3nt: TGTGCCAGCAGCCCTAACAATGAGCAGTTCTTC; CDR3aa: CASSPNNEQFF
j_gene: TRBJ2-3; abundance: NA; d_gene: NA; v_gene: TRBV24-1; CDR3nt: TGTGCCACCAGCCGGGGTAAATCCGGAGATACGCAGTATTTT; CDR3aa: CATSRGKSGDTQYF